The entry that follows covers one T cell receptor beta chain sequence. As yet, its antigen is unknown. This entry is derived from a study of shared clonotypes between healthy human individuals. Across the whole study: For every donor, three CD4 naive, three CD4 memory, two CD8 naive and one CD8 memory plates were used. Points from the study as a whole: Generation of non-shared clonotypes was less probable than generation of clonotypes shared by all four donors. For naive CD4 cells, 4% to 5% of clonotypes were shared across a handful of donors. Sampling involved blood alone; tissue repertoires likely differ.

The CDR3 consists of 14 residues. Germline V lookup: CDR1 SGHAT, CDR2 FQNNGV. Trimming stripped 5 bases from V and 6 bases from J, with 16 bases between. Produced via immunoSEQ multiplex PCR; TCRdb's table is partial and in-frame only. Of about 2 million clones in the sample, 90% to 95% were seen once. The clonotype originates from a young man in good health. The rearrangement uses TRBV11-2 and TRBJ1-1; a weak D match, TRBD1 (5 bases). Sample: naive CD4+ T cells sorted from blood. As for subset: CD45RA+ positively selected. The DNA for the CDR3 is TGTGCCAGCAGCACACAAGGGGTTGTCGCTGAAGCTTTCTTT. Its protein product is CASSTQGVVAEAFF.